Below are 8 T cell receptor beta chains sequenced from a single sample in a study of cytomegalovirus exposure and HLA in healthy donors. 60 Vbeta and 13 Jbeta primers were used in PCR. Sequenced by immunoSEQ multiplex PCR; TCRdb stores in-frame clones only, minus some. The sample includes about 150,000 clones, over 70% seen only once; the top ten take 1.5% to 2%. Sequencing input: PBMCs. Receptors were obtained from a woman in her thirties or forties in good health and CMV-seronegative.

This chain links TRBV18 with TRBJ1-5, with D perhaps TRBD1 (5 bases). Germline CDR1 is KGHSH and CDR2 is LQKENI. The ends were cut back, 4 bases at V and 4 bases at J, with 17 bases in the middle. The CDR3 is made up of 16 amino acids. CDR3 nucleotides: TGTGCCAGCTCACAGGGTATCTATAACAGGAATCAGCCCCAGCATTTT. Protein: CASSQGIYNRNQPQHF.

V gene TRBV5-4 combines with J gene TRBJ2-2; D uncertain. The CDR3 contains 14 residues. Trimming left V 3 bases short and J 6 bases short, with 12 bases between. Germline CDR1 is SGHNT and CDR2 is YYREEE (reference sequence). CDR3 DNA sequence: TGTGCCAGCAGCTACAATCAGGCCGCCGGGGAGCTGTTTTTT. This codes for CASSYNQAAGELFF.

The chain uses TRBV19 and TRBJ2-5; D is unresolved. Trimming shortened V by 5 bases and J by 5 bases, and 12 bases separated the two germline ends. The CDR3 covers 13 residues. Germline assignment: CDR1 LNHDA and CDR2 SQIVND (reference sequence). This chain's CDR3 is CASSPARGETQYF. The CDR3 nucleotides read TGTGCCAGTAGTCCCGCTAGAGGCGAGACCCAGTACTTC.

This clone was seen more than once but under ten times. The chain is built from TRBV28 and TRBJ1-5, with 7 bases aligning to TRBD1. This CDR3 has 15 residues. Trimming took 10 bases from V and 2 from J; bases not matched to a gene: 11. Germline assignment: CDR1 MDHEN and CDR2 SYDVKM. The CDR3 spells CATQGTTGGNQPQHF. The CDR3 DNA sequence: TGTGCCACCCAAGGTACAACAGGGGGCAATCAGCCCCAGCATTTT.

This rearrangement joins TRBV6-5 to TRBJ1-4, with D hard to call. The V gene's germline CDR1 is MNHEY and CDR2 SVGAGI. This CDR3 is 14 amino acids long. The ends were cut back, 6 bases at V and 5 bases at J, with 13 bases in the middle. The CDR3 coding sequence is TGTGCCAGCAGGAGTTTAGCCTACAATGAAAAACTGTTTTTT. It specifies CASRSLAYNEKLFF.

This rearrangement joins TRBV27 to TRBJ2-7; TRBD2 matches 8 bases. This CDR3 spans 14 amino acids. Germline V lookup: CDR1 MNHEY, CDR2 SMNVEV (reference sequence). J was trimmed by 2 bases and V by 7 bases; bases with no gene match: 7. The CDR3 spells CASTGGRWPYEQYF. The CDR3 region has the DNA TGTGCCAGCACGGGAGGGAGGTGGCCCTACGAGCAGTACTTC.

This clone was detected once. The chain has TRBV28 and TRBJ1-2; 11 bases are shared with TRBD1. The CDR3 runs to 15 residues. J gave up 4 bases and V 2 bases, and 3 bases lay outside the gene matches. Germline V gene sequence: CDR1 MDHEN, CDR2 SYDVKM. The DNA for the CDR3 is TGTGCCAGCAGTTTAGGGACAGGGGGGATCTATGGCTACACCTTC. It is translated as CASSLGTGGIYGYTF.

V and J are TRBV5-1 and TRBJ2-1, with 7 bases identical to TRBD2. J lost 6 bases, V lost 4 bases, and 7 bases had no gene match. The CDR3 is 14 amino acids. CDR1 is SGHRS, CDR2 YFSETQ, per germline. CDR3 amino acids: CASSLILAVNEQFF. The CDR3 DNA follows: TGCGCCAGCAGCCTCATTCTAGCGGTCAATGAGCAGTTCTTC.